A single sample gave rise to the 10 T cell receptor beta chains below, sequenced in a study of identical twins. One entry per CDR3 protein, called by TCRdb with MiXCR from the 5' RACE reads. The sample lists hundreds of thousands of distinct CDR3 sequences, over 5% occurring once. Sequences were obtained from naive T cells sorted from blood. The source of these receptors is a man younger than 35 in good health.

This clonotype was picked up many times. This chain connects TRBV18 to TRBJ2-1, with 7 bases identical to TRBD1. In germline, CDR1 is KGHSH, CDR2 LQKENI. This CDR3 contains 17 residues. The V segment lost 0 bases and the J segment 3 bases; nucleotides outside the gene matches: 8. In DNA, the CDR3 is TGTGCCAGCTCACCACCTGGGACAGCCGATGTCTACAATGAGCAGTTCTTC. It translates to CASSPPGTADVYNEQFF.

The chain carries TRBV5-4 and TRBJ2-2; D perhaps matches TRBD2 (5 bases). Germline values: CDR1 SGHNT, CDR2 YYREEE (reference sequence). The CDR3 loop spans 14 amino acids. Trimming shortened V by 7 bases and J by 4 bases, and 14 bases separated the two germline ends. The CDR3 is CASHNERPTGELFF. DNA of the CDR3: TGTGCCAGCCATAACGAGCGGCCCACCGGGGAGCTGTTTTTT.

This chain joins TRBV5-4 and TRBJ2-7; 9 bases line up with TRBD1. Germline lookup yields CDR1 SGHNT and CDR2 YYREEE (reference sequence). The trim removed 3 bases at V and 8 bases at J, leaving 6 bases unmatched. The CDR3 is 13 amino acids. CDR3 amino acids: CASSYRDRAKQYF. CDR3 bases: TGTGCCAGCAGCTATCGGGACAGGGCCAAGCAGTACTTC.

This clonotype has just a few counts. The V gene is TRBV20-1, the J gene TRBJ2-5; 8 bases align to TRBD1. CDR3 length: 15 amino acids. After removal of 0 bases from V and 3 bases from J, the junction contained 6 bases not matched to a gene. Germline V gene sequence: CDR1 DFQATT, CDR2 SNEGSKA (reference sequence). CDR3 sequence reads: CSARDPGTGEETQYF. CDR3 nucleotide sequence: TGCAGTGCTAGAGATCCCGGGACAGGAGAAGAGACCCAGTACTTC.

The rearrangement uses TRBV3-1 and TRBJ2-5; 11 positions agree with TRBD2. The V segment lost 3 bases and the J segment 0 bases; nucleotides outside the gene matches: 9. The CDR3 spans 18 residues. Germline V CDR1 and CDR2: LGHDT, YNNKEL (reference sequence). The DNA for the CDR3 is TGTGCCAGCAGCCATCGCCTAGCGGGAGGTCCGTACCAAGAGACCCAGTACTTC. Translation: CASSHRLAGGPYQETQYF.

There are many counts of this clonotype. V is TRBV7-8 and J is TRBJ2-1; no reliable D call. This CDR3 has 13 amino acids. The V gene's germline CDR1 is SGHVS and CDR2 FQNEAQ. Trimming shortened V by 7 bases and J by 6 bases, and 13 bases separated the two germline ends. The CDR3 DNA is TGTGCCAGCACAACATCGGCAACCAATGAGCAGTTCTTC. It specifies CASTTSATNEQFF.

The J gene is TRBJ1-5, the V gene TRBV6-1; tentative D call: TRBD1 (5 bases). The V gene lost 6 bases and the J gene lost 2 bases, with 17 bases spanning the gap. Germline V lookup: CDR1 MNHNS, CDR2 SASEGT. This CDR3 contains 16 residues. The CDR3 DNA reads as TGTGCCAGCAGCCCCACCCAGGGAGGTGGCAATCAGCCCCAGCATTTT. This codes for CASSPTQGGGNQPQHF.

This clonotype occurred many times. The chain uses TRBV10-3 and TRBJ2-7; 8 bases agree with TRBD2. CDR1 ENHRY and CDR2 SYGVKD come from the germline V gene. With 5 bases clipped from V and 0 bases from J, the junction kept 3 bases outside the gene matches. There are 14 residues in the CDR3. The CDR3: CAISLAGRSYEQYV. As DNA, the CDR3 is TGTGCCATCAGTTTAGCGGGACGCTCCTACGAGCAGTACGTC.

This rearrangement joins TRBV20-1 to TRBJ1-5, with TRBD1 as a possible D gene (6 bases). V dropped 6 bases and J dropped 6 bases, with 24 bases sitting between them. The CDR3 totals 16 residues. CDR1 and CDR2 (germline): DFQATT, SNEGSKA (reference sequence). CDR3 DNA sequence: TGCAGTGCGGGACACCTTAGGGGCCCCTCGGGTCAGCCCCAGCATTTT. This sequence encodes CSAGHLRGPSGQPQHF.

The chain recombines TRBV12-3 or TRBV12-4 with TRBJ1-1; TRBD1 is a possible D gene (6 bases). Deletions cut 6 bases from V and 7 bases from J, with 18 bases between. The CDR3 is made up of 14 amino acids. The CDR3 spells CASRPDSVRNEAFF. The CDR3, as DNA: TGTGCCAGCAGGCCGGACAGTGTACGAAATGAAGCTTTCTTT.